The clone carrying this TCR beta chain turned up a few times. V was clipped by 0 bases and J by 3 bases; unmatched bases: 6. This CDR3 region has 16 residues. Germline values: CDR1 LGHDT, CDR2 YNNKEL (reference sequence). Stated time point: sample taken at primary tumor resection. Whole RNA, which was extracted from tumor, nontumor lung tissue or frozen PBMC, was sequenced without any cell sorting. The data originate from a study of spatial heterogeneity in lung cancer. Study as a whole: The study consistently detected more beta-chain than alpha-chain sequences.

In TCRdb, the 5' RACE reads were re-called with MiXCR into one record per CDR3 protein. Of approximately 92,000 distinct CDR3 sequences listed, over 9.5% were seen once; the top ten hold about two fifths. This clonotype was sampled from a male donor with early-stage non-small cell lung cancer. The sample was PBMCs, taken at surgery. The chain combines TRBV3-1 with TRBJ2-7; 9 bases are shared with TRBD2. CDR3 sequence reads: CASSQEGRGGLYEQYF. DNA for the CDR3: TGTGCCAGCAGCCAAGAAGGGCGGGGGGGCCTCTACGAGCAGTACTTC.